This TCR beta chain stems from a study of cytomegalovirus exposure and HLA in healthy donors. Libraries were prepared by immunoSEQ multiplex PCR; TCRdb keeps only in-frame clonotypes and omits some of them. The repertoire consists of fewer than 400,000 clones, with roughly 90% occurring once and the leading ten covering more than 0.8%. Germline lookup yields CDR1 SGHTA and CDR2 FQGNSA. This CDR3 spans 13 amino acids. The germline V and J ends were trimmed by 10 bases and 4 bases, with 14 bases remaining between them. The sequence was collected from a young woman in good health and CMV-seronegative. The V gene is TRBV7-2, the J gene TRBJ1-5, with D perhaps matching TRBD1 (5 bases). Material: PBMCs. The CDR3 region has the DNA TGTGCCACCCGTCAACAGGTTAATCAGCCCCAGCATTTT. Its protein product is CATRQQVNQPQHF.